This T cell receptor beta chain is drawn from a study of technical replicates of blood from a handful of donors. Data came from immunoSEQ multiplex PCR; TCRdb stores just in-frame clones and leaves some out. The profile shows around 62,000 clones, 95% to 98% of them singletons. The CDR3 sequence is 14 residues long. The V gene lost 6 bases and the J gene lost 0 bases, with 10 bases spanning the gap. The germline CDR1 and CDR2 sequences are LGHNA and YNFKEQ. The specimen sequenced was T cells isolated from PBMCs. The TCR originated in a human donor in good health. The chain couples TRBV4-2 to TRBJ2-3; tentatively, D is TRBD1 (7 bases). In nucleotides, the CDR3 is TGTGCCAGCAGGCAGGGGGGTAGCACAGATACGCAGTATTTT. Translated, it gives CASRQGGSTDTQYF.